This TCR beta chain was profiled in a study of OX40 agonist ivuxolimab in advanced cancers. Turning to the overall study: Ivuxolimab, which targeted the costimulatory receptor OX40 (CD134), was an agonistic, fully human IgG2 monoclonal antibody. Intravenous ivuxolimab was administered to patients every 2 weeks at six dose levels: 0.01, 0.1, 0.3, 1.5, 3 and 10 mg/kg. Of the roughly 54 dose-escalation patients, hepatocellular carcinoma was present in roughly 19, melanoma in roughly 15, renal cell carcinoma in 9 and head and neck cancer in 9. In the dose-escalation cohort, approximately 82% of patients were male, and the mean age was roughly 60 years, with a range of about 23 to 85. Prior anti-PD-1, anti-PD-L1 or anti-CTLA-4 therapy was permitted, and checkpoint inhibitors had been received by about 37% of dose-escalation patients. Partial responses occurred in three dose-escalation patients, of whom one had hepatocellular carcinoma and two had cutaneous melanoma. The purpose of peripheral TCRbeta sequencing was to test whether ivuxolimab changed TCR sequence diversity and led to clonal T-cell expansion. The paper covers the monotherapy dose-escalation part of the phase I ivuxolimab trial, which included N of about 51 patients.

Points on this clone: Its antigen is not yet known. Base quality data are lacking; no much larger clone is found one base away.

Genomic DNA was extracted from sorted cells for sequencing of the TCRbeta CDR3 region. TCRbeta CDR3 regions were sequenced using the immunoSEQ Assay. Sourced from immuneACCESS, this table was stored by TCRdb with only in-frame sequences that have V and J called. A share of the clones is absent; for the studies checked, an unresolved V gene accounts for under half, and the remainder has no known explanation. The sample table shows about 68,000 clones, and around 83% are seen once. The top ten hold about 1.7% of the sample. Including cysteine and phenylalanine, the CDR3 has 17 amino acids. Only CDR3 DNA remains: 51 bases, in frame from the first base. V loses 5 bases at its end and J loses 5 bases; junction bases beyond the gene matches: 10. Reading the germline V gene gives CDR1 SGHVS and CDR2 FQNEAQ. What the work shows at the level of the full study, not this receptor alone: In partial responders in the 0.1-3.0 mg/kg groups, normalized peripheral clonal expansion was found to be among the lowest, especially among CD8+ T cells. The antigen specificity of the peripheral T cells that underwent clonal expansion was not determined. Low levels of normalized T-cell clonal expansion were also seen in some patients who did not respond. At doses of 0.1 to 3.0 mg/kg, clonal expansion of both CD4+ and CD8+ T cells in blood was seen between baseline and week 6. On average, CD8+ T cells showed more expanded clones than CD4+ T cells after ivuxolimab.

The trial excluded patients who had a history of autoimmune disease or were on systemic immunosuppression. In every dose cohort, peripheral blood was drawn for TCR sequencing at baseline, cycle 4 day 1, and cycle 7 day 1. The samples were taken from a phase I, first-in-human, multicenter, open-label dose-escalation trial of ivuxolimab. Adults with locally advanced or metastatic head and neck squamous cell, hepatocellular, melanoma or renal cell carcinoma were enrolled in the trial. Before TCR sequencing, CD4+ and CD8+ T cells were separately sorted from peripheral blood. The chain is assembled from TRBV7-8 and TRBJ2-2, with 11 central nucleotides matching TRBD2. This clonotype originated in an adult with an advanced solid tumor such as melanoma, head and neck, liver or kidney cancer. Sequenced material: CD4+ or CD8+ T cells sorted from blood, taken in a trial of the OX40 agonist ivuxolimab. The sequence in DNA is TGTGCCAGCAGCGTAAACGGGCTAGCGGGAGGTACCGGGGAGCTGTTTTTT. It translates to CASSVNGLAGGTGELFF.